This TCR beta chain was obtained from a study of circulating tumor DNA in untreated peripheral T-cell lymphoma. This table comes from immunoSEQ multiplex PCR, and its TCRdb copy is limited to in-frame clones, with some not included. The table records approximately 10,000 clones, about 75% of them present only once. The tumor tissue sample was taken at baseline before any treatment. The source of this sequence is a human donor with peripheral T-cell lymphoma. Sequenced: tumor tissue.

CDR3 in amino acids: CASSYSYPGNYGYTF. DNA for the CDR3: TGTGCCAGCAGTTACTCGTATCCGGGTAACTATGGCTACACCTTC. The rearrangement links TRBV6-8 to TRBJ1-2; no definite D call. This CDR3 region has 15 residues. Germline V gene lookup returns CDR1 MNHGY and CDR2 SAAAGT. Trimming stripped 0 bases from V and 1 base from J, with 9 bases between.